This paragraph reports one TCR beta chain. No antigen is known for it. Regarding treatment: 15 to 20 received Ad26.COV2.S at low or high dose, single or two shots; several received placebo; per-sample allocation not given. Material that was analyzed had been drawn on day 63 after the first vaccine or placebo injection. This sample stems from a study of Ad26.COV2.S vaccination and SARS-CoV-2 variants. Study-wide background: Once or twice, 56 days apart, Ad26.COV2.S was delivered intramuscularly.

Only in-frame clones appear in the TCRdb table, and some are missing; sequencing was by immunoSEQ multiplex PCR. The sample lists about 500,000 clones; 80% to 90% were seen once. CDR1 and CDR2 (germline): MGHRA, YSYEKL. V lost 5 bases, J lost 7 bases, and 11 bases stayed unmatched. CDR3 length: 17 residues. General study points: Using TCR breadth and depth analyses may have led to underestimated total T cell responses.

J is TRBJ2-2 and V is TRBV4-1; 12 nucleotides line up with TRBD1. The clonotype was recovered from a person aged 18-60 years who received the Ad26.COV2.S COVID-19 vaccine or a placebo. The sample consisted of peripheral blood, taken in a trial of Ad26.COV2.S vaccine versus placebo. Written as DNA, the CDR3 is TGCGCCAGCAGCTTCCGACCGGGACAGGGGGCTGGCGGGGAGCTGTTTTTT. Its translation: CASSFRPGQGAGGELFF.